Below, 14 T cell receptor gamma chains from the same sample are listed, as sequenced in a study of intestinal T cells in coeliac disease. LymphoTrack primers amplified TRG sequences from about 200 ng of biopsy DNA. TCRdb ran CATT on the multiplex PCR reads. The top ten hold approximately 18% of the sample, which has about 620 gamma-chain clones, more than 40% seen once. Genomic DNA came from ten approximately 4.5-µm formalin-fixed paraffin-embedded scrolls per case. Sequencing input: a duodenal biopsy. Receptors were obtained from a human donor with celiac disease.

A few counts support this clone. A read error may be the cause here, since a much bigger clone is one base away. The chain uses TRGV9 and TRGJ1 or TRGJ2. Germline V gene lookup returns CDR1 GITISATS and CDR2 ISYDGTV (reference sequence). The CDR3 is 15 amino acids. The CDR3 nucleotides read TGTGCCCTGTGGGAGTCCCATGGGGATTATTATAAGAAACTCTTT. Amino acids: CALWESHGDYYKKLF.

Written as DNA, the CDR3 is TGTGCCACCTTGGGACGATCCGTGATTTGGATCAAGACGTTT. Residues: CATLGRSVIWIKTF. This rearrangement joins TRGV2 to TRGJP2. Losses at the gene ends were 8 bases for V and 10 bases for J; bases not matched to a gene: 16. Germline-derived CDR1 and CDR2 are EGSNGY and YDSYNSKV. This CDR3 spans 14 amino acids.

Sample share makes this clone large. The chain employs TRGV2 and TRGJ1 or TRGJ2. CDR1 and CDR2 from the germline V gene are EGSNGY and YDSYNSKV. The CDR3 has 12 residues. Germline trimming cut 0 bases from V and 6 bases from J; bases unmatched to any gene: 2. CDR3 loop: CATWDGLYKKLF. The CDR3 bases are TGTGCCACCTGGGACGGGCTTTATAAGAAACTCTTT.

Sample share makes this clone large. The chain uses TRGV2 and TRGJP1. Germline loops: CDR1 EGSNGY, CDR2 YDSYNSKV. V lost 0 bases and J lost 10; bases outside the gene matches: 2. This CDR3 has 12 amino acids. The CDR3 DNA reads TGTGCCACCTGGGACGGGCTTTGGTTCAAGATATTT. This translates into CATWDGLWFKIF.

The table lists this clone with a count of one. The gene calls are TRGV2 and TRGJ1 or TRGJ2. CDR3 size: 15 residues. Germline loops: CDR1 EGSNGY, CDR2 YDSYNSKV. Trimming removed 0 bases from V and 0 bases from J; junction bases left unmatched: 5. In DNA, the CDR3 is TGTGCCACCTGGGACGGGTCGGGGAATTATTATAAGAAACTCTTT. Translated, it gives CATWDGSGNYYKKLF.

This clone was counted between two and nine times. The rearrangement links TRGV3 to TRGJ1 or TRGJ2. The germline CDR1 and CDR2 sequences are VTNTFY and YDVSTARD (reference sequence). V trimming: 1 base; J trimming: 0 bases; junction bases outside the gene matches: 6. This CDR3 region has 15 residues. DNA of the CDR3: TGTGCCACCTGGGACAGTCGACGGAATTATTATAAGAAACTCTTT. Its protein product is CATWDSRRNYYKKLF.

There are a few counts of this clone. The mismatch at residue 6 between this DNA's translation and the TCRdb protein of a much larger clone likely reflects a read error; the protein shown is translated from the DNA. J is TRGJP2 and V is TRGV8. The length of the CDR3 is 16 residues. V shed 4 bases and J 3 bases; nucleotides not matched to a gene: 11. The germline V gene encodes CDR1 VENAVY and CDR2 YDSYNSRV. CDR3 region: CATWDSSKGSDWIKTF. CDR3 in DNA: TGTGCCACCTGGGACTCCTCGAAGGGTAGTGATTGGATCAAGACGTTT.

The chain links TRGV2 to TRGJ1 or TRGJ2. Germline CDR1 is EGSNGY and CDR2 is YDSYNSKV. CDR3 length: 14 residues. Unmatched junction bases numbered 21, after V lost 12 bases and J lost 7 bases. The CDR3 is CADLGTGYGYKKLF. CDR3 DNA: TGTGCCGACCTGGGGACGGGGTATGGGTATAAGAAACTCTTT.

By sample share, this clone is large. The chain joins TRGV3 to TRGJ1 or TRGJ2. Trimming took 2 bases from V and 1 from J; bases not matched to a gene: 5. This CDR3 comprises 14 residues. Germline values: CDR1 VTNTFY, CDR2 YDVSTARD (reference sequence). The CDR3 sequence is CATWDNRNYYKKLF. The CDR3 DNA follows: TGTGCCACCTGGGACAATAGAAATTATTATAAGAAACTCTTT.

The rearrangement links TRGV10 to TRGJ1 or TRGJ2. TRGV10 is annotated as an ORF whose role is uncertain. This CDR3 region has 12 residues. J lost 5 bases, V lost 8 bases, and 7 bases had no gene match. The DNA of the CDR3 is TGTGCTGCGTGGGATTTGGATTATAAGAAACTCTTT. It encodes CAAWDLDYKKLF.

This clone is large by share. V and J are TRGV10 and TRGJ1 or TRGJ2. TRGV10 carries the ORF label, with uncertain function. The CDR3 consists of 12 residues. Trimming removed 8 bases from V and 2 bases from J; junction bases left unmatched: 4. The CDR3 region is CAAWDDYYKKLF. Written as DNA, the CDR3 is TGTGCTGCGTGGGATGATTATTATAAGAAACTCTTT.

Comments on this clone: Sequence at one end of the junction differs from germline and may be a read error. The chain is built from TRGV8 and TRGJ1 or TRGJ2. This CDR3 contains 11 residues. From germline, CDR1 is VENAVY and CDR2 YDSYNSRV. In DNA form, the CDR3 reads TGTGCCACCTGGGATAGGCCCCCGGACGTCTTT. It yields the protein CATWDRPPDVF.

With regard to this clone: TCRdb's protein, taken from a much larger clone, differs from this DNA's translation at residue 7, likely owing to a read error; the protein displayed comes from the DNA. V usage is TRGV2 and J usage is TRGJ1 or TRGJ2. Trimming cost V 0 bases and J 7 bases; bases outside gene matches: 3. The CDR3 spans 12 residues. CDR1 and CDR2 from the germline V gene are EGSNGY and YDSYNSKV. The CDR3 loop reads CATWDGRYKKLF. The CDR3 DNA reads TGTGCCACCTGGGACGGGCGGTATAAGAAACTCTTT.

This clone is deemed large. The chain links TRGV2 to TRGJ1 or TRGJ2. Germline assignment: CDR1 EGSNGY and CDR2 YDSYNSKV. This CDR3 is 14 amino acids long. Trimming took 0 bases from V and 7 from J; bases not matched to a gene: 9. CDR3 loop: CATWDGPRWYKKLF. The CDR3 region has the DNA TGTGCCACCTGGGACGGGCCAAGATGGTATAAGAAACTCTTT.